This TCR beta chain derives from a study of T cells after yellow fever vaccination. Findings of the study overall: The study noted that FACS-sorted repertoires could contain abundant clonotypes contaminating from the bulk population.

This clonotype has more than one count but fewer than ten. As yet, its antigen is unknown. The study made its TCR cDNA through 5'RACE template switching. That step introduced a universal primer site along with UMIs. TCRdb ran MiXCR on the 5' RACE reads and lists one entry per CDR3 protein. The table has 200,000 to 300,000 distinct CDR3 sequences, roughly 6.2% seen once. Germline V gene sequence: CDR1 SGHRS, CDR2 YFSETQ. This CDR3 contains 15 residues. Germline trimming cut 4 bases from V and 3 bases from J; bases unmatched to any gene: 9. The source material was CD4+ T cells sorted from PBMCs, sampled on the day of the yellow fever booster vaccination. The TCR was taken from a young man who received the YFV17D yellow fever vaccine. The V gene is TRBV5-1, the J gene TRBJ2-7, with 8 nucleotides matching TRBD2. CDR3 in amino acids: CASSPKSTSVYEQYF. DNA of the CDR3: TGCGCCAGCAGCCCCAAATCGACTAGCGTCTACGAGCAGTACTTC. The full variable domain, in which reference TRBV5-1 and TRBJ2-7 provide the parts outside the CDR3, is KAGVTQTPRYLIKTRGQQVTLSCSPISGHRSVSWYQQTPGQGLQFLFEYFSETQRNKGNFPGRFSGRQFSNSRSEMNVSTLELGDSALYLCASSPKSTSVYEQYFGPGTRLTVT.